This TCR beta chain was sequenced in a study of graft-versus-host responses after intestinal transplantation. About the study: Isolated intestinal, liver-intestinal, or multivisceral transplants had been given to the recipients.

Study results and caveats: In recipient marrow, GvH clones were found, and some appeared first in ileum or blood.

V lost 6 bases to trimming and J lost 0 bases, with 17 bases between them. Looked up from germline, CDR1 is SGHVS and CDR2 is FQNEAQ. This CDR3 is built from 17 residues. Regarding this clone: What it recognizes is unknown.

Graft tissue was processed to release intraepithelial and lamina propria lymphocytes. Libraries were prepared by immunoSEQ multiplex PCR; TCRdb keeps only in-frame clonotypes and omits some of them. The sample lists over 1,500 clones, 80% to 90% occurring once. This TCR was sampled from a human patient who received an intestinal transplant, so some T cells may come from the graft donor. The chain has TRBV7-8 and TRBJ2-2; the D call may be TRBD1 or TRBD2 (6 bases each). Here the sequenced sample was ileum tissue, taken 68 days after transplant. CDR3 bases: TGTGCCAGCAGTTCCTTGTGGGGGGCTACGAACACCGGGGAGCTGTTTTTT. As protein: CASSSLWGATNTGELFF.